This entry is about one T cell receptor beta chain. Its antigen is still unknown. TCRdb keeps only in-frame clones here, not all; method: immunoSEQ multiplex PCR. Of around 170,000 clones listed, around 90% were seen once; the top ten hold roughly 2%. This sample was taken from a study of T cell responses to AZD1222 COVID-19 vaccine. Whole-study findings and limits: Variant regions that are unmutated are reportedly the target of nearly half of spike-specific TCRs. Following two doses of AZD1222, Spike-specific TCR breadth and depth rose. Baseline seropositivity characterized only six AZD1222 recipients. There were mostly white British donors and more females than males, and clonal diversity was possibly underestimated.

Here the sequenced sample was peripheral blood, taken 28 days after the second AZD1222 dose. The receptor's source is an adult who received the AZD1222 COVID-19 vaccine.

CDR3 nucleotide sequence: TGTGCCAGCAGTTACACAGGCACCGGGGAGCTGTTTTTT. It is translated as CASSYTGTGELFF. V is TRBV6-5 and J is TRBJ2-2; the D gene is possibly TRBD1 (5 bases). This CDR3 spans 13 amino acids. V was clipped by 2 bases and J by 4 bases, with 5 bases between them. Germline V gene sequence: CDR1 MNHEY, CDR2 SVGAGI.